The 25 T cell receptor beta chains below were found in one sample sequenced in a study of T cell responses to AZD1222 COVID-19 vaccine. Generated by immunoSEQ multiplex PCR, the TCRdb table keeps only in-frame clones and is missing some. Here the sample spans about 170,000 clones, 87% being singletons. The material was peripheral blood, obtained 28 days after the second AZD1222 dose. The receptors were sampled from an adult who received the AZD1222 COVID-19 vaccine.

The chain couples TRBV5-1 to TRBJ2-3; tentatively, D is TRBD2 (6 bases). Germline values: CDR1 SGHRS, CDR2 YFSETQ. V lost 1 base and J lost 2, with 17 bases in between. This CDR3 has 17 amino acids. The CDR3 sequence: CASSLTNGRDSTDTQYF. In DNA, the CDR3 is TGCGCCAGCAGCTTGACGAACGGCAGGGACTCCACAGATACGCAGTATTTT.

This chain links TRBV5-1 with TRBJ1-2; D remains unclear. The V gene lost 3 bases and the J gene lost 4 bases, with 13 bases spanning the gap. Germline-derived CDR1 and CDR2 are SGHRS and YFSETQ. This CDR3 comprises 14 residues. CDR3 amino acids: CASSSSGALYGYTF. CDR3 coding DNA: TGCGCCAGCAGCTCGTCGGGAGCCCTCTATGGCTACACCTTC. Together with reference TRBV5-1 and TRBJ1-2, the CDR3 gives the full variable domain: KAGVTQTPRYLIKTRGQQVTLSCSPISGHRSVSWYQQTPGQGLQFLFEYFSETQRNKGNFPGRFSGRQFSNSRSEMNVSTLELGDSALYLCASSSSGALYGYTFGSGTRLTVV.

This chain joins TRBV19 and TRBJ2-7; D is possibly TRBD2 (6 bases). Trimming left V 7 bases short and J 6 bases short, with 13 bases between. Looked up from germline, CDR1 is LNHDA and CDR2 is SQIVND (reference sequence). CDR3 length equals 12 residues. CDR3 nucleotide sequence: TGTGCCAGTACGACGGGAGCCTCCGAGCAGTACTTC. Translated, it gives CASTTGASEQYF.

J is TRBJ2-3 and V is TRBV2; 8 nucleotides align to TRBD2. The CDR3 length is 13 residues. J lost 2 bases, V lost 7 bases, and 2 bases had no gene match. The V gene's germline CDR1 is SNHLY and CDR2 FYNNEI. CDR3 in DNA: TGTGCCAGCAAGCGGGGGTACACAGATACGCAGTATTTT. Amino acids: CASKRGYTDTQYF. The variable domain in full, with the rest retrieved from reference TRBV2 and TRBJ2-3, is EPEVTQTPSHQVTQMGQEVILRCVPISNHLYFYWYRQILGQKVEFLVSFYNNEISEKSEIFDDQFSVERPDGSNFTLKIRSTKLEDSAMYFCASKRGYTDTQYFGPGTRLTVL.

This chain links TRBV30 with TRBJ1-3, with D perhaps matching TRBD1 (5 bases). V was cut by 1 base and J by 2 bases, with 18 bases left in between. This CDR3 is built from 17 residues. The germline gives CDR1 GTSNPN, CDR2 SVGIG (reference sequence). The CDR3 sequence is CAWSGSGNVAAGNTIYF. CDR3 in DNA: TGTGCCTGGAGTGGGTCAGGGAACGTGGCGGCTGGAAACACCATATATTTT.

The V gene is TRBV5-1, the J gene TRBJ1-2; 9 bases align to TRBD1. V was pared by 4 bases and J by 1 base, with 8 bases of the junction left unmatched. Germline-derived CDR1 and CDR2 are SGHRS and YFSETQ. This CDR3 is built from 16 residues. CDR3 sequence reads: CASSTRTGEFNYGYTF. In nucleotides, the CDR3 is TGCGCCAGCAGCACCCGGACAGGGGAATTTAACTATGGCTACACCTTC.

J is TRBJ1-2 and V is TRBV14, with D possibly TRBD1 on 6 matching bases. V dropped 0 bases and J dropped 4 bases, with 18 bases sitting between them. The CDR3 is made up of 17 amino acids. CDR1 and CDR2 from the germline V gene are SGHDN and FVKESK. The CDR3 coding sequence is TGTGCCAGCAGCCAAGACGGGAGGGGGGACCCGAGCTATGGCTACACCTTC. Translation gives CASSQDGRGDPSYGYTF.

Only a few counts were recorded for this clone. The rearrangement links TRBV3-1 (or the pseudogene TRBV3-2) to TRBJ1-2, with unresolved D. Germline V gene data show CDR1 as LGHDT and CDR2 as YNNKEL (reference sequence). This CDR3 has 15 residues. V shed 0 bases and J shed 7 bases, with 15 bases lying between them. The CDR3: CASSQEPQVWGGYTF. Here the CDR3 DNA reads TGTGCCAGCAGCCAAGAGCCTCAGGTGTGGGGTGGCTACACCTTC.

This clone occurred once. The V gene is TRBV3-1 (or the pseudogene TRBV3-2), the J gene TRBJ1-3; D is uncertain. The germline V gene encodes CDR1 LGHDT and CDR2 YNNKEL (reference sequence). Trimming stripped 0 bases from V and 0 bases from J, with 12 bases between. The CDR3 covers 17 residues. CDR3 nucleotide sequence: TGTGCCAGCAGCCAAGATCCGGGGATACTCTCTGGAAACACCATATATTTT. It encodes CASSQDPGILSGNTIYF.

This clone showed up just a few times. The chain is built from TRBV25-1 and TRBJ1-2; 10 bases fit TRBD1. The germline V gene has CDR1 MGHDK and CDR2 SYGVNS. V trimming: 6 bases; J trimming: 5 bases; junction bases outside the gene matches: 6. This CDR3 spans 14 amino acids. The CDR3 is CASSRDRGAYGYTF. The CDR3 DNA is TGTGCCAGCAGCCGGGACAGGGGTGCTTATGGCTACACCTTC.

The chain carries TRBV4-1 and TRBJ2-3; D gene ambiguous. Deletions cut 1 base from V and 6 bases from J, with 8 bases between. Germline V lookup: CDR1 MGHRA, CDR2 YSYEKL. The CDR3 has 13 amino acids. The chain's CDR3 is CASSQVEVDTQYF. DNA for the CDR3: TGCGCCAGCAGCCAAGTCGAGGTGGATACGCAGTATTTT.

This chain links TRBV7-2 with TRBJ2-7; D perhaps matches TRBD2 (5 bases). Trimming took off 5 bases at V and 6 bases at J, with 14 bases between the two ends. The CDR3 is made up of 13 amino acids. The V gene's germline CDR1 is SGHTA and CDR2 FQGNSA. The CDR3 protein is CASSPSREGEQYF. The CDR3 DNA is TGTGCCAGCAGCCCATCGAGAGAGGGCGAGCAGTACTTC.

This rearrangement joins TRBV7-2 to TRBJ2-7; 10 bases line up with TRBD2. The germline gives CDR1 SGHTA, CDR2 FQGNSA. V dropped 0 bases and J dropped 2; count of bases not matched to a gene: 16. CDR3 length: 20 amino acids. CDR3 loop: CASSLALLAGARGRPYEQYF. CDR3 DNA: TGTGCCAGCAGCTTAGCGCTGCTAGCGGGGGCCAGAGGTCGGCCCTACGAGCAGTACTTC.

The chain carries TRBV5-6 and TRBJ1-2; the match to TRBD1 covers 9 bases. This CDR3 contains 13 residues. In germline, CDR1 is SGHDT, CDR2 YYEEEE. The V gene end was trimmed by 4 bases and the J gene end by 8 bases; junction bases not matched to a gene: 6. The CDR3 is CASSPGTGGGYTF. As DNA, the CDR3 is TGTGCCAGCAGCCCTGGTACAGGGGGCGGCTACACCTTC. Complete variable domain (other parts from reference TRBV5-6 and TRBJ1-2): DAGVTQSPTHLIKTRGQQVTLRCSPKSGHDTVSWYQQALGQGPQFIFQYYEEEERQRGNFPDRFSGHQFPNYSSELNVNALLLGDSALYLCASSPGTGGGYTFGSGTRLTVV.

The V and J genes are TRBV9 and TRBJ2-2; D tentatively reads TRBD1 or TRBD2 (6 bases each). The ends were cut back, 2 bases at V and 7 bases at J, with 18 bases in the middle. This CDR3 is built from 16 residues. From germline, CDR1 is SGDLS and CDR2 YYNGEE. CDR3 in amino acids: CASSVSYRGRGGELFF. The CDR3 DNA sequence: TGTGCCAGCAGCGTCTCCTACCGGGGGCGAGGCGGGGAGCTGTTTTTT.

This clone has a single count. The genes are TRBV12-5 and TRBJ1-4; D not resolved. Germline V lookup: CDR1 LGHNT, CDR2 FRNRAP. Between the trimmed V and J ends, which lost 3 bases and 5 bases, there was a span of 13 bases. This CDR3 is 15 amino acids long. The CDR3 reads CASGFSGAQNEKLFF. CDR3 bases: TGTGCTAGTGGTTTTTCAGGAGCGCAAAATGAAAAACTGTTTTTT.

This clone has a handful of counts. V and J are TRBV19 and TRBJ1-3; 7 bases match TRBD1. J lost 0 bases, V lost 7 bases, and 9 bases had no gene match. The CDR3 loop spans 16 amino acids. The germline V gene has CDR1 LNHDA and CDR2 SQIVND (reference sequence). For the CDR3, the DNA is TGTGCCAGTAACTCACAGGGGTGGTACTCTGGAAACACCATATATTTT. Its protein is CASNSQGWYSGNTIYF.

CDR3 region: CASSYTSGGSTDTQYF. The CDR3 DNA sequence: TGTGCCAGCAGCTATACTAGCGGGGGTAGCACAGATACGCAGTATTTT. The chain employs TRBV11-2 and TRBJ2-3, with TRBD2 matching 11 bases. CDR3 length equals 16 residues. The trim removed 4 bases at V and 0 bases at J, leaving 3 bases unmatched. Germline CDR1 is SGHAT and CDR2 is FQNNGV.

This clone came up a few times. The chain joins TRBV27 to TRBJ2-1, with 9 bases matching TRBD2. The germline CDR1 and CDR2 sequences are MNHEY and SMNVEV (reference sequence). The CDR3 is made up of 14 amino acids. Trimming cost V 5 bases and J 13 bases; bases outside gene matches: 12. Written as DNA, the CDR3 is TGTGCCAGCAGTCCCAATCAGCGGGGGGCTGAACAGTTCTTC. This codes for CASSPNQRGAEQFF.

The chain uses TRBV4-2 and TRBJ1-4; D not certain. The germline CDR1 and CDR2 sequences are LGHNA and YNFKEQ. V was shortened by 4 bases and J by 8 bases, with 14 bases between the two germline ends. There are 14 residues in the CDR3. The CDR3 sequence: CASSPSAGREKLFF. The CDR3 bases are TGTGCCAGCAGCCCCTCAGCGGGTCGAGAAAAACTGTTTTTT.

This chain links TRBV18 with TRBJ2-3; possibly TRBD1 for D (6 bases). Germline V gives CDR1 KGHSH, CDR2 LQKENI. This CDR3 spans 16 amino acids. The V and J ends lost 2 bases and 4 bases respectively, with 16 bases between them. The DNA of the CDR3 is TGTGCCAGCTCACCAAACACAGGGTTAGGTGCAGATACGCAGTATTTT. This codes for CASSPNTGLGADTQYF.

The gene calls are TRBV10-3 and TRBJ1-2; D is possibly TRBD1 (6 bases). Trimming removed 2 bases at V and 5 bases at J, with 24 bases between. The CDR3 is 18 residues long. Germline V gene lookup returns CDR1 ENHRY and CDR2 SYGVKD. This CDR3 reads CAISETPRDTGLLYGYTF. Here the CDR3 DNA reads TGTGCCATCAGTGAGACCCCCCGGGACACGGGACTGTTATATGGCTACACCTTC.

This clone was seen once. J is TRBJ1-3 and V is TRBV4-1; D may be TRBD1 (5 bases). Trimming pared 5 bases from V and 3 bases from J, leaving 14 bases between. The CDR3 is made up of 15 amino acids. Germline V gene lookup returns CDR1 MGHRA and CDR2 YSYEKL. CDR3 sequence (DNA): TGCGCCAGCAGCGTTCCCGGGACGATTGGAAACACCATATATTTT. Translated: CASSVPGTIGNTIYF.

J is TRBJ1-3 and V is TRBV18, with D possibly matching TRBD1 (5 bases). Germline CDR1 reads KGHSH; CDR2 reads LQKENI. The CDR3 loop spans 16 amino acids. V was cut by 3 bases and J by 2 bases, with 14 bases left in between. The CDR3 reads CASSPVFREAGNTIYF. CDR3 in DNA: TGTGCCAGCTCACCTGTCTTCAGGGAGGCTGGAAACACCATATATTTT.

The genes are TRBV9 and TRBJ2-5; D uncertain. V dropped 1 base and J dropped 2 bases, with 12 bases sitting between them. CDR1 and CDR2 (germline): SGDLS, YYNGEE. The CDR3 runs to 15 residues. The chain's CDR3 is CASSVMGNTQETQYF. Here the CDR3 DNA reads TGTGCCAGCAGCGTAATGGGTAATACTCAAGAGACCCAGTACTTC.